One sample yielded the 9 T cell receptor beta chains listed below, sequenced in a study of blood T cell repertoires in COVID-19. Generated by immunoSEQ multiplex PCR, the TCRdb table keeps only in-frame clones and is missing some. Found here are some 340,000 clones, around 80% of them singletons; the top ten hold 2.5% to 3%. Sequenced sample: peripheral blood. These receptors were taken from a man under 40 with active or convalescent COVID-19.

This clone has just one count. This chain joins TRBV3-1 (or the pseudogene TRBV3-2) and TRBJ2-5; 7 nucleotides agree with TRBD2. Trimming cost V 4 bases and J 2 bases; bases outside gene matches: 1. CDR1 and CDR2 (germline): LGHDT, YNNKEL (reference sequence). The CDR3 extends over 13 amino acids. Written as DNA, the CDR3 is TGTGCCAGCAGCCGGACTAGACAAGAGACCCAGTACTTC. Translation: CASSRTRQETQYF.

This clone showed up just a few times. This chain uses TRBV4-1 with TRBJ2-3; D may be TRBD2 (5 bases). The V gene lost 6 bases and the J gene lost 2 bases, with 12 bases spanning the gap. CDR3 length: 14 residues. Germline values: CDR1 MGHRA, CDR2 YSYEKL. The DNA of the CDR3 is TGCGCCAGCAGTGGCGGGCGGACCACAGATACGCAGTATTTT. This sequence encodes CASSGGRTTDTQYF.

V is TRBV28 and J is TRBJ1-2; D is unresolved. There are 13 residues in the CDR3. The germline gives CDR1 MDHEN, CDR2 SYDVKM. V was cut by 4 bases and J by 8 bases, with 14 bases left in between. CDR3 sequence: CASSWSSFYGYTF. CDR3 in DNA: TGTGCCAGCAGTTGGAGCTCTTTTTACGGCTACACCTTC.

This clone was seen a handful of times. The gene calls are TRBV6-1 and TRBJ2-3; 11 nucleotides match TRBD2. The CDR3 runs to 15 residues. J was trimmed by 4 bases and V by 1 base; bases with no gene match: 1. The germline V gene encodes CDR1 MNHNS and CDR2 SASEGT. CDR3 protein: CASSEVAGGPDTQYF. CDR3 nucleotide sequence: TGTGCCAGCAGTGAAGTAGCGGGGGGGCCAGATACGCAGTATTTT.

This sequence joins TRBV6-6 and TRBJ1-5; TRBD1 agrees at 7 bases. Germline V gene lookup returns CDR1 MNHNY and CDR2 SVGAGI (reference sequence). The CDR3 runs 16 residues. Trimming removed 3 bases from V and 2 bases from J; junction bases left unmatched: 7. DNA of the CDR3: TGTGCCAGCAGTTATATACAGGGGAATCGCAATCAGCCCCAGCATTTT. This gives the protein CASSYIQGNRNQPQHF.

The chain couples TRBV4-2 to TRBJ1-3, with a tentative D call TRBD1 (5 bases). The V and J ends lost 4 bases and 2 bases respectively, with 21 bases between them. Germline V gives CDR1 LGHNA, CDR2 YNFKEQ. The CDR3 length is 18 residues. The CDR3 bases are TGTGCCAGCAGCCCATCCCCCGGCCCGGACACAACTGGAAACACCATATATTTT. Amino acids: CASSPSPGPDTTGNTIYF.

The rearrangement joins TRBV30 to TRBJ2-3; D gene uncertain. Trimming removed 4 bases from V and 2 bases from J, with 13 bases in between. Germline-derived CDR1 and CDR2 are GTSNPN and SVGIG (reference sequence). The length of the CDR3 is 14 residues. The CDR3: CAWNEAASTDTQYF. CDR3 sequence (DNA): TGTGCCTGGAATGAGGCGGCCTCCACAGATACGCAGTATTTT.

The chain recombines TRBV13 with TRBJ2-7; 8 nucleotides agree with TRBD2. The CDR3 sequence is 16 residues long. V gave up 5 bases and J gave up 0 bases; unmatched junction bases: 9. Germline V gene lookup returns CDR1 PRHDT and CDR2 FYEKMQ (reference sequence). CDR3 loop: CASSPGAGVPSYEQYF. In DNA form, the CDR3 reads TGTGCCAGCAGCCCCGGAGCGGGAGTGCCCTCCTACGAGCAGTACTTC.

This chain links TRBV5-1 with TRBJ1-5, with D maybe TRBD1 (5 bases). This CDR3 is 14 amino acids long. Germline CDR1 is SGHRS and CDR2 is YFSETQ. The V end lost 0 bases, the J end lost 5 bases, and 9 bases lay between the germline ends. This CDR3 reads CASSLAGGDQPQHF. In DNA form, the CDR3 reads TGCGCCAGCAGCTTGGCCGGGGGGGATCAGCCCCAGCATTTT.